This entry lists 28 T cell receptor beta chains sequenced from one sample in a study of blood T cell repertoires in COVID-19. Sequencing was performed with immunoSEQ multiplex PCR; in TCRdb, only in-frame clones are kept and a portion is missing. The data hold 150,000 to 180,000 clones, with about 86% observed a single time. The sequenced sample consisted of PBMCs or T cells enriched from blood (not recorded which). These receptors all stem from a middle-aged man who had recovered from COVID-19.

This chain uses TRBV3-1 (or the pseudogene TRBV3-2) with TRBJ2-2, with a weak D call TRBD1 (5 bases). CDR3 length: 13 residues. The V end was cut by 7 bases, the J end by 7 bases, with 13 bases between. Germline values: CDR1 LGHDT, CDR2 YNNKEL (reference sequence). Here the CDR3 DNA reads TGTGCCAGCAAGACCAGGGTGGGCGGGGAGCTGTTTTTT. Translated: CASKTRVGGELFF.

The rearrangement links TRBV7-9 to TRBJ1-1; TRBD1 matches 9 bases. Losses at the gene ends were 5 bases for V and 3 bases for J; bases not matched to a gene: 1. The V gene's germline CDR1 is SEHNR and CDR2 FQNEAQ (reference sequence). This CDR3 region has 13 residues. CDR3 sequence: CASSRDRDTEAFF. The CDR3 DNA reads TGTGCCAGCAGCAGGGACAGGGACACTGAAGCTTTCTTT.

This clone was observed a single time. The chain employs TRBV4-2 and TRBJ2-2, with 8 nucleotides matching TRBD2. V gave up 8 bases and J gave up 1 base; unmatched junction bases: 6. The CDR3 is made up of 15 amino acids. CDR1 is LGHNA and CDR2 is YNFKEQ in the germline V gene. CDR3 nucleotides: TGTGCCAGCGGGGGAGCGGGGGTGAACACCGGGGAGCTGTTTTTT. Translation: CASGGAGVNTGELFF.

This chain uses TRBV10-3 with TRBJ1-1; 9 bases fit TRBD1. Germline V gene lookup returns CDR1 ENHRY and CDR2 SYGVKD. The CDR3 spans 14 residues. The ends lost 4 bases at V and 7 bases at J; junction bases unmatched: 7. CDR3 nucleotide sequence: TGTGCCATCAGTGCGGACAGGGGATGGGATGAAGCTTTCTTT. It translates to CAISADRGWDEAFF.

The gene calls are TRBV6-2 or TRBV6-3 and TRBJ2-7; D uncertain. CDR3 length: 16 residues. Trimming took 0 bases from V and 0 from J, leaving 12 bases between them. In germline, CDR1 is MNHEY, CDR2 SVGEGT. The CDR3 DNA follows: TGTGCCAGCAGTTACTCTTGGAAACACTACTCCTACGAGCAGTACTTC. Translation: CASSYSWKHYSYEQYF.

The chain joins TRBV3-1 (or the pseudogene TRBV3-2) to TRBJ2-2, with TRBD2 matching 12 bases. The germline CDR1 and CDR2 sequences are LGHDT and YNNKEL (reference sequence). The J segment lost 4 bases and the V segment lost 0 bases, leaving 6 bases of the junction unmatched. The CDR3 extends over 18 amino acids. For the CDR3, the DNA is TGTGCCAGCAGCCAAGATGTGACTAGCGGGGGAGTCACCGGGGAGCTGTTTTTT. It translates to CASSQDVTSGGVTGELFF.

This sequence joins TRBV5-1 and TRBJ2-3; 10 bases align to TRBD2. Per the germline V gene, CDR1 is SGHRS and CDR2 is YFSETQ. The ends lost 4 bases at V and 3 bases at J; junction bases unmatched: 8. CDR3 length: 16 amino acids. CDR3 bases: TGCGCCAGCAGCACTCTAGCGGGGGCCGGAACAGATACGCAGTATTTT. This translates into CASSTLAGAGTDTQYF. The variable domain in full, completed from reference TRBV5-1 and TRBJ2-3, reads KAGVTQTPRYLIKTRGQQVTLSCSPISGHRSVSWYQQTPGQGLQFLFEYFSETQRNKGNFPGRFSGRQFSNSRSEMNVSTLELGDSALYLCASSTLAGAGTDTQYFGPGTRLTVL.

The rearrangement links TRBV10-3 to TRBJ1-1; a possible D gene is TRBD1 (6 bases). Germline V gives CDR1 ENHRY, CDR2 SYGVKD. V lost 4 bases to trimming and J lost 1 base, with 19 bases between them. The length of the CDR3 is 17 residues. CDR3 region: CAISGRLWGGQNTEAFF. In DNA, the CDR3 is TGTGCCATCAGTGGGCGGCTTTGGGGGGGGCAGAACACTGAAGCTTTCTTT.

The genes are TRBV25-1 and TRBJ1-2; D ambiguous. Trimming cost V 1 base and J 7 bases, with 7 bases left between them. CDR1 and CDR2 from the germline V gene are MGHDK and SYGVNS. The CDR3 is 12 amino acids. The CDR3 here is CASSESAGGYTF. Written as DNA, the CDR3 is TGTGCCAGCAGTGAATCAGCGGGTGGCTACACCTTC.

A note on this clone: The junction does not match germline at one end; this may be a read error. This chain joins TRBV29-1 and TRBJ1-1, with TRBD1 matching over 9 bases. Germline loops: CDR1 SQVTM, CDR2 ANQGSEA. The CDR3 runs to 14 residues. The DNA for the CDR3 is TGCAGCGTCGAAGACAGGGGGGCGAACACTGAAGCTTTCTTT. It is translated as CSVEDRGANTEAFF. Together with reference TRBV29-1 and TRBJ1-1, the CDR3 gives the full variable domain: SAVISQKPSRDICQRGTSLTIQCQVDSQVTMMFWYRQQPGQSLTLIATANQGSEATYESGFVIDKFPISRPNLTFSTLTVSNMSPEDSSIYLCSVEDRGANTEAFFGQGTRLTVV.

The chain has TRBV6-1 and TRBJ1-1; TRBD1 matches at 8 bases. Germline trimming cut 3 bases from V and 2 bases from J; bases unmatched to any gene: 2. Germline V gives CDR1 MNHNS, CDR2 SASEGT. The CDR3 is 14 residues long. The CDR3 region has the DNA TGTGCCAGCAGTGAGGGACAGGCCAACACTGAAGCTTTCTTT. Protein product: CASSEGQANTEAFF.

The rearrangement joins TRBV7-6 to TRBJ1-1; 12 nucleotides match TRBD1. J gave up 1 base and V 1 base, and 4 bases lay outside the gene matches. Germline assignment: CDR1 SGHVS and CDR2 FNYEAQ. CDR3 length: 17 residues. This CDR3 reads CASSLVGQGATNTEAFF. The CDR3 DNA follows: TGTGCCAGCAGCTTAGTGGGACAGGGGGCGACGAACACTGAAGCTTTCTTT.

The chain uses TRBV19 and TRBJ2-7, with a possible D match to TRBD1 (5 bases). V was clipped by 1 base and J by 6 bases, with 13 bases between them. Germline lookup yields CDR1 LNHDA and CDR2 SQIVND (reference sequence). The CDR3 runs to 14 residues. CDR3 protein: CASSIVAGSLEQYF. The CDR3 DNA reads as TGTGCCAGTAGTATAGTAGCAGGGTCCCTCGAGCAGTACTTC.

This clone occurred once. J is TRBJ2-2 and V is TRBV29-1; no clear D gene. The CDR3 has 14 amino acids. From germline, CDR1 is SQVTM and CDR2 ANQGSEA. Trimming left V 5 bases short and J 1 base short, with 11 bases between. The CDR3 reads CSVSKPGNTGELFF. CDR3 sequence (DNA): TGCAGCGTTTCTAAGCCTGGGAACACCGGGGAGCTGTTTTTT.

The genes are TRBV5-8 and TRBJ1-2; possible D gene TRBD1, 5 bases. Germline values: CDR1 SGHTS, CDR2 YDEGEE. The CDR3 is 15 amino acids. Trimming removed 0 bases from V and 8 bases from J, with 17 bases in between. In DNA, the CDR3 is TGTGCCAGCAGCTTGGCCGGGGGTCGCGGTTTGGGCTACACCTTC. It encodes CASSLAGGRGLGYTF.

V and J are TRBV19 and TRBJ1-2, with 8 bases identical to TRBD1. The germline V gene has CDR1 LNHDA and CDR2 SQIVND (reference sequence). J was trimmed by 6 bases and V by 2 bases; bases with no gene match: 5. The CDR3 covers 14 residues. DNA of the CDR3: TGTGCCAGTAGTATACGGACAGGGTTAAATGGCTACACCTTC. Its translation: CASSIRTGLNGYTF.

This clone was detected once. CDR3 nucleotides: TGTGCTAGTGAGGATCAGGGGGGCAATCAGCCCCAGCATTTT. Protein: CASEDQGGNQPQHF. The rearrangement uses TRBV12-5 and TRBJ1-5; 7 bases are a match to TRBD1. The J segment lost 2 bases and the V segment lost 7 bases, leaving 5 bases of the junction unmatched. The CDR3 has 14 residues. Germline-derived CDR1 and CDR2 are LGHNT and FRNRAP.

The rearrangement links TRBV5-4 to TRBJ2-7, with 8 nucleotides matching TRBD1. This CDR3 is built from 13 residues. V lost 4 bases and J lost 1; bases outside the gene matches: 1. CDR1 is SGHNT and CDR2 is YYREEE in the germline V gene (reference sequence). The DNA of the CDR3 is TGTGCCAGCAGCCGGACAGGGTCCTACGAGCAGTACTTC. It encodes CASSRTGSYEQYF.

The chain couples TRBV5-1 to TRBJ2-1; D may be TRBD2 (6 bases). Trimming left V 4 bases short and J 2 bases short, with 13 bases between. The length of the CDR3 is 15 residues. CDR1 is SGHRS and CDR2 is YFSETQ in the germline V gene. The CDR3 region has the DNA TGCGCCAGCAGCGGCGGAGGGTTAACCTACAATGAGCAGTTCTTC. Protein: CASSGGGLTYNEQFF.

The CDR3 DNA reads as TGTGCCAGTAGTGCCCCGGGACTCCTTAGCAATCAGCCCCAGCATTTT. This codes for CASSAPGLLSNQPQHF. The rearrangement links TRBV19 to TRBJ1-5; perhaps TRBD1 as D (5 bases). V was clipped by 5 bases and J by 0 bases, with 14 bases between them. Germline CDR1 reads LNHDA; CDR2 reads SQIVND (reference sequence). The CDR3 loop spans 16 amino acids.

CDR3 bases: TGTGCCAGCGCGCGGACTGGTCTTATCGCCCAGTACTTC. Encoded protein: CASARTGLIAQYF. This chain joins TRBV12-3 or TRBV12-4 and TRBJ2-5, with a possible D match to TRBD2 (5 bases). Trimming cost V 8 bases and J 9 bases, with 19 bases left between them. The CDR3 is made up of 13 amino acids.

The V gene is TRBV9, the J gene TRBJ2-3; TRBD1 agrees at 9 bases. V was clipped by 4 bases and J by 3 bases; unmatched bases: 6. The CDR3 extends over 15 amino acids. Germline-derived CDR1 and CDR2 are SGDLS and YYNGEE. CDR3 DNA sequence: TGTGCCAGCAGCTCCCGGGACAGGGAGACAGATACGCAGTATTTT. It yields the protein CASSSRDRETDTQYF. Full variable domain (outside the CDR3, taken from reference TRBV9 and TRBJ2-3): DSGVTQTPKHLITATGQRVTLRCSPRSGDLSVYWYQQSLDQGLQFLIQYYNGEERAKGNILERFSAQQFPDLHSELNLSSLELGDSALYFCASSSRDRETDTQYFGPGTRLTVL.

The rearrangement uses TRBV10-3 and TRBJ2-1; 15 nucleotides match TRBD2. Germline V gene data show CDR1 as ENHRY and CDR2 as SYGVKD. This CDR3 contains 18 residues. V shed 8 bases, J shed 0 bases, and the junction held 8 bases outside the gene matches. The CDR3 nucleotides read TGTGCCATCTCCCAGGGACTAGCGGGGGGCCGCTCCTACAATGAGCAGTTCTTC. It yields the protein CAISQGLAGGRSYNEQFF.

This clone was detected once. This chain joins TRBV7-2 and TRBJ2-4; TRBD2 agrees at 11 bases. Germline V gene lookup returns CDR1 SGHTA and CDR2 FQGNSA. The CDR3 extends over 15 amino acids. Trimming took 4 bases from V and 16 from J; bases not matched to a gene: 15. Written as DNA, the CDR3 is TGTGCCAGCAGCTCAGGCCTCGGACTAGCGGGTACTTTTTACTTC. It codes for CASSSGLGLAGTFYF. Drawing the rest from reference TRBV7-2 and TRBJ2-4, the complete variable domain is GAGVSQSPSNKVTEKGKDVELRCDPISGHTALYWYRQSLGQGLEFLIYFQGNSAPDKSGLPSDRFSAERTGGSVSTLTIQRTQQEDSAVYLCASSSGLGLAGTFYFGAGTRLSVL.

The gene calls are TRBV2 and TRBJ1-6; the match to TRBD1 covers 8 bases. The CDR3 has 15 residues. The J segment lost 6 bases and the V segment lost 6 bases, leaving 7 bases of the junction unmatched. Germline V lookup: CDR1 SNHLY, CDR2 FYNNEI. In DNA form, the CDR3 reads TGTGCCAGCAGGCCGACAGGGGCTTCTAATTCACCCCTCCACTTT. Amino acid sequence: CASRPTGASNSPLHF.

The J gene is TRBJ1-3, the V gene TRBV7-2; TRBD1 agrees at 10 bases. V shed 5 bases, J shed 4 bases, and the junction held 14 bases outside the gene matches. The CDR3 sequence is 18 residues long. Germline values: CDR1 SGHTA, CDR2 FQGNSA. The CDR3: CASSQGQGLAGDGNTIYF. CDR3 DNA: TGTGCCAGCAGCCAGGGACAGGGGCTTGCTGGAGACGGAAACACCATATATTTT. The full variable domain, with the rest looked up from reference TRBV7-2 and TRBJ1-3, is GAGVSQSPSNKVTEKGKDVELRCDPISGHTALYWYRQSLGQGLEFLIYFQGNSAPDKSGLPSDRFSAERTGGSVSTLTIQRTQQEDSAVYLCASSQGQGLAGDGNTIYFGEGSWLTVV.

The CDR3 DNA reads as TGTGCCAGCAGCCAAGGTCTCTCGCAGGGCCGCCACCAGATGAACACTGAAGCTTTCTTT. Protein product: CASSQGLSQGRHQMNTEAFF. V gene TRBV3-1 (or the pseudogene TRBV3-2) combines with J gene TRBJ1-1; weak D call: TRBD1 (5 bases). Looked up from germline, CDR1 is LGHDT and CDR2 is YNNKEL (reference sequence). V was clipped by 1 base and J by 0 bases, with 24 bases between them. CDR3 length: 20 amino acids.

This clone occurred once. The genes are TRBV7-9 and TRBJ2-5, with D possibly being TRBD2 (6 bases). The CDR3 runs 15 residues. V lost 2 bases and J lost 2, with 12 bases in between. Germline V gives CDR1 SEHNR, CDR2 FQNEAQ (reference sequence). The CDR3: CASSLSGRLQETQYF. The CDR3 DNA reads as TGTGCCAGCAGCTTATCCGGGAGACTGCAAGAGACCCAGTACTTC.